The clone carrying this TCR beta chain was picked up many times. Its cognate antigen is unknown. This specimen comes from a study of identical twins. Study-level results: Cord blood's abundant beta clonotypes had fewer insertions, unlike memory repertoires. Twins shared out-of-frame alpha sequences with excess low generation probability.

From germline, CDR1 is MNHEY and CDR2 SMNVEV (reference sequence). The CDR3 spans 17 residues. Between the trimmed V and J ends, which lost 2 bases and 4 bases, there was a span of 17 bases. TCRdb analysed the 5' RACE reads with MiXCR anew, one entry per CDR3 protein. The sample lists hundreds of thousands of distinct CDR3 sequences, roughly 6.2% occurring once. The chain combines TRBV27 with TRBJ2-2, with D possibly matching TRBD2 (5 bases). The sequenced material came from naive T cells sorted from blood. The TCR was taken from a man between 18 and 35 years old in good health. CDR3 bases: TGTGCCAGCAGTTTAAGTCGACTAAGCCTGGGCACCGGGGAGCTGTTTTTT. Translated, it gives CASSLSRLSLGTGELFF.